The T cell receptor beta chain under discussion was sequenced for a study of T-cell reconstitution after alpha-beta-depleted transplantation in children. General observations from the study: Alpha-beta T cells present about two months after transplant were reported to originate from several hundred expanded graft clones. Counts and diversity of T cells one year after transplant came mostly from newly produced T cells. The study traced high day-60 TCRbeta diversity in some patients to surviving recipient T cells and thymic progenitors.

This CDR3 spans 14 amino acids. The V gene's germline CDR1 is SQVTM and CDR2 ANQGSEA. The V end was cut by 6 bases, the J end by 7 bases, with 21 bases between. This clonotype turned up a few times. No antigen is known for it. A TCRbeta library incorporating unique molecular identifiers was prepared. TCRdb called the PCR reads again in MiXCR, with one record for every CDR3 protein. This table has 200,000 or so distinct CDR3 sequences, roughly 6.6% appearing once. The receptor was derived from a boy younger than 10 with acute lymphoblastic leukemia, due to receive a stem cell transplant. The source material was PBMCs, sampled before TCRalphabeta/CD19-depleted stem cell transplant. The chain is built from TRBV29-1 and TRBJ1-1, with D unresolved. Here the CDR3 reads CSVLTVAVEGEAFF. In DNA form, the CDR3 reads TGCAGCGTACTCACAGTAGCAGTTGAGGGTGAAGCTTTCTTT.